The source of this T cell receptor beta chain is a study of siplizumab effects on memory and regulatory T cells. Of note for this clone: Its antigen remains unknown.

Study-wide findings and caveats: Contribution to the alloresponse seemed major for naive T cells, which also seemed more diverse than memory cells. No functional test confirmed suppression by proliferating siplizumab-culture Tregs. Siplizumab produced a significant drop in alloreactive sequences attributable to unstimulated CD4+ memory cells.

Some 92,000 TCR templates were assayed per sample. Method: immunoSEQ multiplex PCR; TCRdb's copy keeps in-frame clones and lacks some. This sample has about 120,000 clones, with approximately 92% found just once. Germline V gene lookup returns CDR1 MGHRA and CDR2 YSYEKL. Trimming pared 0 bases from V and 2 bases from J, leaving 8 bases between. This CDR3 has 14 residues. The receptor's source is a human donor in good health. The sequenced sample consisted of non-Treg CD4+ T cells sorted from blood. The V call is TRBV4-1, the J call TRBJ2-7; the D gene could be TRBD1 or TRBD2 (5 bases each). The CDR3 DNA sequence: TGCGCCAGCAGCCAAGATTCGGGGCCCTACGAGCAGTACTTC. Translating gives CASSQDSGPYEQYF.